What follows is one T cell receptor beta chain and its context. Its specificity is not known. Vbeta (60) and Jbeta (13) primers were used in the PCR. Generated by immunoSEQ multiplex PCR, the TCRdb table keeps only in-frame clones and is missing some. The table shows about 160,000 clones, with 80% occurring only once. The data are from a study of cytomegalovirus exposure and HLA in healthy donors. The wider study: Among the roughly 400 genotyped donors, more than 70% were placed in the Caucasian-associated ancestry cluster. Study findings and constraints: Sequence variants that were highly shared formed a cluster that was likely a sequencing artifact.

The germline V gene encodes CDR1 SEHNR and CDR2 FQNEAQ (reference sequence). V was cut by 4 bases and J by 2 bases, with 11 bases left in between. The CDR3 length is 15 residues. The sequencing input was PBMCs. This receptor was taken from a man aged 30 to 45 in good health and CMV-seronegative. The chain carries TRBV7-9 and TRBJ2-2; tentatively, D is TRBD1 (5 bases). This CDR3 is CASSWAGPNTGELFF. The CDR3 region has the DNA TGTGCCAGCAGCTGGGCAGGGCCAAACACCGGGGAGCTGTTTTTT. The full variable domain, rest sourced from reference TRBV7-9 and TRBJ2-2, is DTGVSQNPRHKITKRGQNVTFRCDPISEHNRLYWYRQTLGQGPEFLTYFQNEAQLEKSRLLSDRFSAERPKGSFSTLEIQRTEQGDSAMYLCASSWAGPNTGELFFGEGSRLTVL.